The 32 T cell receptor beta chains presented below share a single source sample, sequenced in a study of post-analysis software for immune sequencing data. Study-level points and caveats: Among several TRBV segments more frequent in patients than controls were TRBV5-6, TRBV5-1 and TRBV20-1.

The antigens for these receptors are not known. Unique molecular identifiers were built into the TCR beta cDNA libraries. TCRdb analysed the PCR reads with MiXCR anew, one entry per CDR3 protein. The sample has approximately 260,000 distinct CDR3 sequences; 36% are singletons. The sample taken for sequencing was blood. These receptors came from a girl aged 10 to 17 with multiple sclerosis.

The rearrangement joins TRBV2 to TRBJ2-1; the match to TRBD2 covers 7 bases. The J call is uncertain, as TRBJ2-7 better fits the DNA end. The CDR3 runs to 13 residues. Germline CDR1 is SNHLY and CDR2 is FYNNEI. The CDR3 is CASTWTSYNEQYF. The CDR3 coding sequence is TGTGCCAGCACCTGGACTAGTTACAATGAGCAGTACTTC.

This clonotype occurred many times. The gene calls are TRBV28 and TRBJ1-2; TRBD1 might be the D (5 bases). V was clipped by 7 bases and J by 8 bases, with 17 bases between them. The germline gives CDR1 MDHEN, CDR2 SYDVKM. The CDR3 extends over 13 amino acids. The CDR3 protein is CASKLGGTEGYTF. The CDR3 nucleotides are TGTGCCAGCAAACTTGGGGGTACCGAAGGCTACACCTTC.

This clonotype has just a few counts. The gene calls are TRBV6-5 and TRBJ1-5; D is uncertain. Looked up from germline, CDR1 is MNHEY and CDR2 is SVGAGI. V lost 1 base and J 6 bases, leaving 4 bases between the germline ends. The CDR3 runs 12 residues. CDR3 sequence reads: CASSYLGQPQHF. In DNA, the CDR3 is TGTGCCAGCAGTTACTTAGGTCAGCCCCAGCATTTT.

The chain uses TRBV29-1 and TRBJ1-4, with 7 bases aligning to TRBD1. This CDR3 has 13 amino acids. The junction had 5 bases not matched to a gene; V was cut back by 7 bases and J by 3 bases. CDR1 is SQVTM and CDR2 is ANQGSEA in the germline V gene. This CDR3 reads CSGSGTANEKLFF. The CDR3 region has the DNA TGCAGCGGATCCGGGACAGCTAATGAAAAACTGTTTTTT.

The count of this clonotype is one. This clone may be a read error of a much larger clone one base away. The gene calls are TRBV20-1 and TRBJ2-7; no definite D call. The germline gives CDR1 DFQATT, CDR2 SNEGSKA (reference sequence). The CDR3 is made up of 13 amino acids. CDR3 loop: CSAASMSSYGQYF. CDR3 sequence (DNA): TGCAGTGCGGCCTCCATGAGCTCCTACGGGCAGTACTTC.

The chain recombines TRBV2 with TRBJ1-4; 7 bases match TRBD1. CDR1 and CDR2 from the germline V gene are SNHLY and FYNNEI. The ends lost 11 bases at V and 4 bases at J; junction bases unmatched: 7. The CDR3 consists of 13 residues. CDR3 DNA sequence: TGTGCCGCTCCCGACAGGGATAATGAAAAACTGTTTTTT. It is translated as CAAPDRDNEKLFF.

The chain links TRBV18 to TRBJ2-7; 9 bases are shared with TRBD1. This CDR3 is 16 amino acids long. Losses at the gene ends were 6 bases for V and 1 base for J; bases not matched to a gene: 10. CDR1 is KGHSH and CDR2 is LQKENI in the germline V gene. In nucleotides, the CDR3 is TGTGCCAGCTCGACGAACAGGGGGCTGGTGTCCTACGAGCAGTACTTC. Its protein is CASSTNRGLVSYEQYF.

This chain links TRBV7-9 with TRBJ1-2; D gene ambiguous. The ends were cut back, 5 bases at V and 3 bases at J, with 16 bases in the middle. The length of the CDR3 is 15 residues. The germline V gene encodes CDR1 SEHNR and CDR2 FQNEAQ (reference sequence). CDR3 sequence: CASSPLVGADYGYTF. The CDR3 DNA is TGTGCCAGCAGCCCCTTAGTCGGAGCTGACTATGGCTACACCTTC.

This clonotype has a count of ten or more. The rearrangement uses TRBV12-3 or TRBV12-4 and TRBJ1-2, with a weak D call TRBD1 (5 bases). The CDR3 runs 13 residues. The V and J ends lost 5 bases and 8 bases respectively, with 15 bases between them. CDR3 amino acids: CASSTERGDGYTF. DNA for the CDR3: TGTGCCAGCAGTACCGAGAGGGGTGACGGCTACACCTTC.

The genes are TRBV20-1 and TRBJ1-5; unclear D gene. This CDR3 is 13 amino acids long. V lost 6 bases to trimming and J lost 6 bases, with 15 bases between them. Germline CDR1 DFQATT, CDR2 SNEGSKA (reference sequence). CDR3 region: CSAPGPWSQPQHF. The CDR3 DNA reads as TGCAGTGCCCCGGGCCCCTGGAGTCAGCCCCAGCATTTT.

This clonotype was observed at least ten times. This chain links TRBV20-1 with TRBJ2-4, with a tentative D call TRBD2 (5 bases). The germline CDR1 and CDR2 sequences are DFQATT and SNEGSKA (reference sequence). The CDR3 covers 14 residues. Trimming cost V 5 bases and J 5 bases, with 16 bases left between them. The CDR3 DNA reads as TGCAGTGCTCCGCCCCCCCAGCGGCAAAACATTCAGTACTTC. Translated, it gives CSAPPPQRQNIQYF.

Ten or more counts support this clonotype. In nucleotides, the CDR3 is TGCAGTGCTAGTACTAGCGGGGGACGCTTGGGGCAAGAGACCCAGTACTTC. Protein: CSASTSGGRLGQETQYF. V gene TRBV20-1 combines with J gene TRBJ2-5, with 11 bases lining up with TRBD2. The length of the CDR3 is 17 residues. Germline-derived CDR1 and CDR2 are DFQATT and SNEGSKA (reference sequence). J was trimmed by 2 bases and V by 3 bases; bases with no gene match: 11.

This clonotype was detected a few times. V is TRBV14 and J is TRBJ2-1, with TRBD2 matching over 10 bases. The CDR3 is 15 residues long. Germline V gives CDR1 SGHDN, CDR2 FVKESK. The V gene end was trimmed by 3 bases and the J gene end by 7 bases; junction bases not matched to a gene: 6. CDR3 amino acids: CASSHFPSGSNEQFF. CDR3 in DNA: TGTGCCAGCAGCCATTTTCCTAGCGGGAGTAATGAGCAGTTCTTC.

This clonotype was detected many times. The rearrangement joins TRBV5-1 to TRBJ1-2; perhaps TRBD1 as D (6 bases). CDR1 and CDR2 (germline): SGHRS, YFSETQ. Trimming shortened V by 4 bases and J by 4 bases, and 11 bases separated the two germline ends. CDR3 length: 13 residues. Here the CDR3 DNA reads TGCGCCAGCAGCACCGACAGGACCTATGGCTACACCTTC. This codes for CASSTDRTYGYTF.

DNA for the CDR3: TGCAGCGTTACAGTTTCGGGAGAGCAGTACTTC. Amino acid sequence: CSVTVSGEQYF. The gene calls are TRBV29-1 and TRBJ2-5; tentative D call: TRBD2 (6 bases). Germline V CDR1 and CDR2: SQVTM, ANQGSEA. This CDR3 contains 11 residues. Trimming cost V 5 bases and J 11 bases, with 15 bases left between them.

This clonotype was counted a few times. The chain couples TRBV20-1 to TRBJ2-3; D is ambiguous. The germline V gene has CDR1 DFQATT and CDR2 SNEGSKA (reference sequence). This CDR3 is built from 14 residues. Trimming left V 4 bases short and J 4 bases short, with 15 bases between. DNA for the CDR3: TGCAGTGCTACCCGCCGGACGAACCCAGATACGCAGTATTTT. Its protein is CSATRRTNPDTQYF.

There are a few counts of this clonotype. The chain recombines TRBV7-2 with TRBJ2-1; tentative D call: TRBD1 (6 bases). Germline V gives CDR1 SGHTA, CDR2 FQGNSA. This CDR3 has 15 residues. Trimming cost V 4 bases and J 3 bases, with 13 bases left between them. The CDR3 loop reads CASSSTGTNYNEQFF. In DNA form, the CDR3 reads TGTGCCAGCAGCTCTACCGGGACAAACTACAATGAGCAGTTCTTC.

Of note for this clonotype: This may arise from a read error, as a much more abundant clone is one base away. This chain uses TRBV2 with TRBJ2-3; TRBD2 aligns across 10 bases. In germline, CDR1 is SNHLY, CDR2 FYNNEI. CDR3 size: 14 residues. This CDR3 reads CTSSGLAGAHTQYF. The CDR3 DNA reads as TGTACCAGCAGTGGCCTAGCGGGAGCCCATACGCAGTATTTT.

The CDR3 DNA reads TGTGCCAGCAGCGTAGATTTCGGGGTGGATGGGGACACTGAAGCTTTCTTT. It encodes CASSVDFGVDGDTEAFF. The rearrangement joins TRBV9 to TRBJ1-1; D uncertain. This CDR3 has 17 amino acids. V lost 0 bases, J lost 3 bases, and 18 bases lay in between. Germline-derived CDR1 and CDR2 are SGDLS and YYNGEE. Filled out from reference TRBV9 and TRBJ1-1, the complete variable domain reads DSGVTQTPKHLITATGQRVTLRCSPRSGDLSVYWYQQSLDQGLQFLIQYYNGEERAKGNILERFSAQQFPDLHSELNLSSLELGDSALYFCASSVDFGVDGDTEAFFGQGTRLTVV.

This clonotype showed up many times. The chain carries TRBV6-2 or TRBV6-3 and TRBJ2-3; no clear D. The CDR3 is 14 residues long. Trimming left V 6 bases short and J 3 bases short, with 13 bases between. Looked up from germline, CDR1 is MNHEY and CDR2 is SVGEGT. The CDR3 nucleotides read TGTGCCAGCAGGGGATGGACCGGGACAGATACGCAGTATTTT. Its protein is CASRGWTGTDTQYF.

This clonotype has at least ten counts. The V gene is TRBV5-1, the J gene TRBJ2-3, with TRBD1 as a possible D gene (5 bases). Trimming cost V 0 bases and J 0 bases, with 14 bases left between them. The length of the CDR3 is 17 residues. Per the germline V gene, CDR1 is SGHRS and CDR2 is YFSETQ. CDR3 amino acids: CASSLGGQRVSTDTQYF. CDR3 coding DNA: TGCGCCAGCAGCTTGGGTGGACAAAGGGTTAGCACAGATACGCAGTATTTT. Full variable domain (missing parts from reference TRBV5-1 and TRBJ2-3): KAGVTQTPRYLIKTRGQQVTLSCSPISGHRSVSWYQQTPGQGLQFLFEYFSETQRNKGNFPGRFSGRQFSNSRSEMNVSTLELGDSALYLCASSLGGQRVSTDTQYFGPGTRLTVL.

This clonotype was observed at least ten times. The chain joins TRBV7-2 to TRBJ1-2, with 7 bases that match TRBD1. The CDR3 consists of 14 residues. In germline, CDR1 is SGHTA, CDR2 FQGNSA. V lost 4 bases, J lost 8 bases, and 10 bases stayed unmatched. DNA for the CDR3: TGTGCCAGCAGCTCCCGACAGGGCATCTCCGGCTACACCTTC. This encodes CASSSRQGISGYTF.

This clonotype was detected many times. The rearrangement uses TRBV27 and TRBJ1-6; 8 nucleotides match TRBD1. Germline CDR1 MNHEY, CDR2 SMNVEV (reference sequence). The CDR3 has 14 amino acids. J gave up 8 bases and V 7 bases, and 7 bases lay outside the gene matches. The CDR3 nucleotides are TGTGCCAGCACCCCCGCAGGGGGCCATTCACCCCTCCACTTT. Translating it yields CASTPAGGHSPLHF.

The gene calls are TRBV5-1 and TRBJ2-7; 7 bases line up with TRBD1. V lost 0 bases, J lost 2 bases, and 2 bases stayed unmatched. The length of the CDR3 is 14 residues. CDR1 is SGHRS and CDR2 is YFSETQ in the germline V gene. In DNA, the CDR3 is TGCGCCAGCAGCTTGGGGGACAGAACCTACGAGCAGTACTTC. Its translation is CASSLGDRTYEQYF.

This clonotype was seen ten or more times. The rearrangement uses TRBV10-3 and TRBJ1-2, with TRBD1 as a possible D gene (6 bases). This CDR3 contains 13 residues. V lost 6 bases and J 3 bases, leaving 11 bases between the germline ends. CDR1 is ENHRY, CDR2 SYGVKD, per germline. The CDR3 DNA reads TGTGCCATCAGCGAGAAGGGGGACTATGGCTACACCTTC. Translating gives CAISEKGDYGYTF.

The chain carries TRBV7-2 and TRBJ2-4; D might be TRBD1 or TRBD2, each matching 6 bases. The germline V gene encodes CDR1 SGHTA and CDR2 FQGNSA. The CDR3 has 17 residues. Trimming removed 4 bases at V and 2 bases at J, with 18 bases between. CDR3: CASSSLRGGGSKNIQYF. The CDR3 DNA is TGTGCCAGCAGCTCACTACGCGGAGGGGGTTCCAAAAACATTCAGTACTTC.

This clonotype appeared once. The V gene is TRBV7-9, the J gene TRBJ1-1; 8 bases agree with TRBD1. The V segment lost 2 bases and the J segment 3 bases; nucleotides outside the gene matches: 8. This CDR3 contains 16 residues. Germline CDR1 SEHNR, CDR2 FQNEAQ (reference sequence). This chain's CDR3 is CASSLRPGGMDTEAFF. The DNA of the CDR3 is TGTGCCAGCAGCTTAAGGCCAGGGGGCATGGACACTGAAGCTTTCTTT.

The rearrangement links TRBV7-8 to TRBJ1-2; no definite D call. Trimming shortened V by 1 base and J by 2 bases, and 8 bases separated the two germline ends. The CDR3 loop spans 14 amino acids. CDR1 is SGHVS, CDR2 FQNEAQ, per germline. The CDR3 nucleotides read TGTGCCAGCAGCTTAGTAGGGAGGAACTATGGCTACACCTTC. This gives the protein CASSLVGRNYGYTF.

This chain uses TRBV29-1 with TRBJ1-1; no definite D call. V was clipped by 6 bases and J by 2 bases, with 13 bases between them. Germline CDR1 reads SQVTM; CDR2 reads ANQGSEA. This CDR3 is built from 13 residues. CDR3 protein: CSVRIWVNTEAFF. The CDR3 DNA reads as TGCAGCGTCCGGATCTGGGTAAACACTGAAGCTTTCTTT.

The chain recombines TRBV29-1 with TRBJ1-1; 10 bases line up with TRBD1. The length of the CDR3 is 12 residues. The germline V gene encodes CDR1 SQVTM and CDR2 ANQGSEA. V was clipped by 7 bases and J by 4 bases; unmatched bases: 3. The CDR3 region has the DNA TGCAGCGGGACAGGGGGGTTCACTGAAGCTTTCTTT. Translating it yields CSGTGGFTEAFF.

This clonotype was observed at least ten times. V gene TRBV5-6 combines with J gene TRBJ2-1; a weak D match, TRBD2 (6 bases). This CDR3 contains 15 residues. V gave up 1 base and J gave up 5 bases, with 13 bases separating them. CDR1 is SGHDT, CDR2 YYEEEE, per germline. CDR3 coding DNA: TGTGCCAGCAGCTTGCAGGGACTCCTTGACAATGAGCAGTTCTTC. Protein: CASSLQGLLDNEQFF. The whole variable domain, filled in from reference TRBV5-6 and TRBJ2-1, reads DAGVTQSPTHLIKTRGQQVTLRCSPKSGHDTVSWYQQALGQGPQFIFQYYEEEERQRGNFPDRFSGHQFPNYSSELNVNALLLGDSALYLCASSLQGLLDNEQFFGPGTRLTVL.

This clonotype was recorded a few times. This may stem from a read error, because a much larger clone lies one nucleotide away. This chain uses TRBV7-3 with TRBJ2-7; a weak D match, TRBD2 (6 bases). V dropped 5 bases and J dropped 7 bases, with 21 bases sitting between them. The CDR3 is 15 amino acids. Germline V CDR1 and CDR2: SGHTA, FQGTGA. CDR3 protein: CASSPRDQYLNEQYF. CDR3 DNA sequence: TGTGCCAGCAGCCCGCGGGACCAGTACCTCAATGAGCAGTACTTC. The whole variable domain, filled in from reference TRBV7-3 and TRBJ2-7, reads GAGVSQTPSNKVTEKGKYVELRCDPISGHTALYWYRQSLGQGPEFLIYFQGTGAADDSGLPNDRFFAVRPEGSVSTLKIQRTERGDSAVYLCASSPRDQYLNEQYFGPGTRLTVT.